The clone carrying this TCR beta chain showed up just a few times. Its antigen is still unknown. Germline V gene lookup returns CDR1 LNHDA and CDR2 SQIVND (reference sequence). The CDR3 runs 14 residues. Trimming left V 3 bases short and J 0 bases short, with 6 bases between. This record belongs to a study of molecular identifiers for immune sequencing clone quantification. Each CDR3 protein gets one entry after TCRdb re-called the PCR reads with MiXCR. The sample includes about 510,000 distinct CDR3 sequences, 25% of them seen just once. Study findings and constraints: For effector cells, clones above 20 RNA copies held over 97% of molecules; for naive cells, under 1%.

Sample: naive CD8+ T cells from blood, with Jurkat cell RNA spiked in. Subset denoted: FACS-sorted CD8+CD4-CCR7+CD45RA+ naive T cells. This clonotype was sampled from a human donor in good health. Some libraries in this study had Jurkat cell RNA spiked in. The rearrangement uses TRBV19 and TRBJ2-1, with TRBD2 as a possible D gene (5 bases). The CDR3 sequence is CASSIGSSYNEQFF. CDR3 bases: TGTGCCAGTAGTATTGGGAGCTCCTACAATGAGCAGTTCTTC.